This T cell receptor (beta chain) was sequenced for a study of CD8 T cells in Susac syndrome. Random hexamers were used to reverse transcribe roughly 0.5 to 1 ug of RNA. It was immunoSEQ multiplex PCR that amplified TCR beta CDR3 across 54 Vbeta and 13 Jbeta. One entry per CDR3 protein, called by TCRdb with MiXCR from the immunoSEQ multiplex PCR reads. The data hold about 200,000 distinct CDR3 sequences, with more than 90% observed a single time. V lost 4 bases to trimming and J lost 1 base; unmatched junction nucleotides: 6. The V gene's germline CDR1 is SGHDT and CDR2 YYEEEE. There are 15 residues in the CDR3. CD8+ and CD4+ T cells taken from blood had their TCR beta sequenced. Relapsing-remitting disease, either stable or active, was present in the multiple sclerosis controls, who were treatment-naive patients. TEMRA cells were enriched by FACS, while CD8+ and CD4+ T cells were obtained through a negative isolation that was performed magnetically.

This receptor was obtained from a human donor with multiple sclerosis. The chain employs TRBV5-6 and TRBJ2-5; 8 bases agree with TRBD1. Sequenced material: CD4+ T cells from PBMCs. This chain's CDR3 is CASSGTGQGQETQYF. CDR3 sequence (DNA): TGTGCCAGCAGCGGCACTGGACAGGGCCAAGAGACCCAGTACTTC.